This T cell receptor beta chain appears in the sequencing data of a study of T cell changes during pregnancy in multiple sclerosis. V was pared by 4 bases and J by 7 bases, with 5 bases of the junction left unmatched. CDR1 is SGHAT and CDR2 is FQNNGV in the germline V gene. CDR3 length: 14 amino acids. Clones were sequenced by immunoSEQ multiplex PCR, and TCRdb holds only the in-frame ones, with some missing. The sample comprises about 40,000 clones, 75% to 95% of which are singletons, and 0.5% rests with the top ten. The clonotype was recovered from a female donor in good health, enrolled as a control in a pregnancy study. The chain is built from TRBV11-2 and TRBJ2-7; the match to TRBD1 covers 12 bases. The specimen was CD4+ T cells from peripheral blood mononuclear cells, collected in the second trimester of pregnancy. CDR3 protein: CASSWGQGAEEQYF. CDR3 sequence (DNA): TGTGCCAGCAGCTGGGGACAGGGGGCAGAGGAGCAGTACTTC.